This record covers a single TCR beta chain. In this sample, this clone turned up once. The antigen it recognizes is unknown. No much larger clone exists at a distance of one base, and base qualities are not known. Participants in the prospective study were aged about 18 to 95 years, lived in some 24 United States geographic areas, and enrolled through a virtual design. To assign participants to cohorts, the prospective study relied on clinical history that participants themselves reported in a screening survey and a study questionnaire. Exposed participants had been in contact, within 2 weeks of entering the study, with a person who had a PCR-confirmed or clinician-diagnosed case of COVID-19. In the prospective study, mobile phlebotomists collected whole blood, serum and a nasopharyngeal or oropharyngeal swab from each participant. Over a roughly 2-month period, participants in the prospective study had the option of providing additional blood draws and questionnaires. Blood samples from the prospective study were shipped frozen or at room temperature prior to DNA extraction.

The data derive from a study of blood T cell repertoires in COVID-19 (dated by TCRdb to about 2020). Context from the whole study: Samples from collaborators originated in the United States, Italy and Spain and spanned both the acute and convalescent phases of COVID-19. The sample metadata nearly always contained a de-identified subject ID, COVID-19 status, age in years and sex. The dataset comprised deeply sampled blood TCRbeta repertoires from subjects exposed to, actively infected with, or recovered from COVID-19. Where available, HLA class I and class II types were taken from metadata supplied by the sample provider and were not determined by assay-based typing. The prospective study material was composed of cDNA or gDNA derived from T cells, B-cell-depleted T cells, or PBMCs. Samples came from the ongoing ImmuneRACE study (first 160 participants) plus 1,254 subjects from 6 global collaborators. The repertoires were made available in a free public database intended to serve as a resource for research on the immune response to SARS-CoV-2.

Points the paper makes about the study in general: How much clinical and demographic metadata was included differed by source and by participant, and the metadata was provided uncurated.

The immunoSEQ Assay, a bias-controlled multiplex PCR, was used to amplify TCRbeta CDR3 regions from genomic DNA. The authors processed their data as follows. Nucleated cell counts per sample were estimated from amplification of reference gene primers within the assay. Sequence reads were collapsed and filtered to measure the absolute abundance of every unique TCRbeta CDR3 rearrangement. For each sample, productive Simpson clonality was calculated as the square root of Simpson's diversity index across productive rearrangements. TCRdb limited this immuneACCESS table to in-frame rearrangements with V and J called. A share of clones is missing; checked studies link under half to unresolved V genes, and the rest is unexplained. V, J and clone size reflect that table, while D and trimming were determined from the DNA. The sample table records 200,000 to 250,000 clones; 88% of these occur just once. The ten largest clonotypes hold about 3.5% of the sample.

The CDR3 goes from the cysteine to the phenylalanine over 18 residues. The retained sequence is limited to the CDR3, 54 bases, with the frame set at the first base. V trim: 3 bases; J trim: 6 bases; unmatched bases: 14. The CDR1 and CDR2 encoded by the germline V gene (reference sequence) are LGHDT and YNNKEL. The clonotype comes from a woman aged 25 to 39 who had been exposed to COVID-19. The rearrangement combines TRBV3-1 (or the pseudogene TRBV3-2) with TRBJ2-4; TRBD2 aligns with 10 central bases. Specimen: PBMCs or T cells enriched from blood (not recorded which). The CDR3 loop reads CASSHGLAGAPPRNIQYF. The nucleotide sequence reads as follows: TGTGCCAGCAGCCACGGGCTAGCGGGAGCACCGCCAAGAAACATTCAGTACTTC.